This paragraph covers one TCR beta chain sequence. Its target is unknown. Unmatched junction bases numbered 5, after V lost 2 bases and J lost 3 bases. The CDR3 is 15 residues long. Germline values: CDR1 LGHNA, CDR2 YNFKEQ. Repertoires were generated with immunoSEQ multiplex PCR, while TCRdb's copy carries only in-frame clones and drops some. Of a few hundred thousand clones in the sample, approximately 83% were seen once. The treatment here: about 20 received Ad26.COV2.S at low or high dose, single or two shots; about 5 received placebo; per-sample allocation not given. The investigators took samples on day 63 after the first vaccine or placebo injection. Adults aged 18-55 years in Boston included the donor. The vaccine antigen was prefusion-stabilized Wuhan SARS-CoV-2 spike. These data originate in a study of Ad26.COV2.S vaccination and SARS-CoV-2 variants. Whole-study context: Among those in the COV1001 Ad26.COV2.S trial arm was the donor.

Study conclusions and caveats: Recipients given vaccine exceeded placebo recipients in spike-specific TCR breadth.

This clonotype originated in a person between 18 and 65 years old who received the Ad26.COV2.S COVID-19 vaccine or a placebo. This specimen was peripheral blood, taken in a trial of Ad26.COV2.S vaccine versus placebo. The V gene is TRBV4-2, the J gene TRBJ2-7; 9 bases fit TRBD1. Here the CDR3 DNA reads TGTGCCAGCAGCCAATCAGGGACAGGGTTCTACGAGCAGTACTTC. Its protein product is CASSQSGTGFYEQYF.